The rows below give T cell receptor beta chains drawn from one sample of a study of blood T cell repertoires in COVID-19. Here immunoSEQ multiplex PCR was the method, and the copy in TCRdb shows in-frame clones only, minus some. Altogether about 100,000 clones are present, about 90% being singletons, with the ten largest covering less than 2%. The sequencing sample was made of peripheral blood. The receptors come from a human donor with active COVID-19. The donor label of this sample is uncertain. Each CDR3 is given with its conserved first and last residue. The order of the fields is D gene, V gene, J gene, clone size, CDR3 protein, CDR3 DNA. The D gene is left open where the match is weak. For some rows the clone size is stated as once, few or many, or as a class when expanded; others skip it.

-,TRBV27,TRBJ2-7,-,CASSVAGSSYEQYF,TGTGCCAGCAGTGTGGCAGGAAGCTCCTACGAGCAGTACTTC
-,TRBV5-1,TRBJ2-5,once,CASRQQTSSETQYF,TGCGCCAGCAGACAACAGACTAGTTCAGAGACCCAGTACTTC
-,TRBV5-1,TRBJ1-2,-,CASSRQGGSNYGYTF,TGCGCCAGCAGCCGGCAGGGAGGCTCGAACTATGGCTACACCTTC
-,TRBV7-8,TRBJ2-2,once,CASSFRDGGNTGELFF,TGTGCCAGCAGCTTTCGGGACGGGGGGAACACCGGGGAGCTGTTTTTT
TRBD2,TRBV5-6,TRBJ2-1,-,CASSFRLAGGLVYNEQFF,TGTGCCAGCAGCTTTCGACTAGCGGGGGGGCTCGTCTACAATGAGCAGTTCTTC
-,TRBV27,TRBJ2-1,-,CATSGEKGFFAGYNEQFF,TGTGCCACCTCCGGGGAAAAGGGATTCTTCGCGGGGTACAATGAGCAGTTCTTC
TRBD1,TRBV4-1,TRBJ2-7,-,CASSQSGGYEQYF,TGCGCCAGCAGCCAATCAGGGGGCTACGAGCAGTACTTC
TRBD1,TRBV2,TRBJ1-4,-,CASSPGTVKLFF,TGTGCCAGCAGTCCCGGGACAGTCAAACTGTTTTTT
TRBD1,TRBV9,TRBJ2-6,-,CASGKGASGANVLTF,TGTGCCAGCGGAAAGGGGGCCTCTGGGGCCAACGTCCTGACTTTC
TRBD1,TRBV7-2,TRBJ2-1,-,CASSYPGQVYNEQFF,TGTGCCAGCAGCTACCCGGGACAGGTTTACAATGAGCAGTTCTTC
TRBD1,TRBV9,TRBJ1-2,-,CASSVQTGNYGYTF,TGTGCCAGCAGCGTTCAGACAGGGAACTATGGCTACACCTTC
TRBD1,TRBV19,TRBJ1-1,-,CASSAGGADTEAFF,TGTGCCAGTAGTGCAGGGGGCGCAGACACTGAAGCTTTCTTT
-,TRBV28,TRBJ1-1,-,CASSFRFPGNTEAFF,TGTGCCAGCAGTTTCCGGTTTCCGGGGAACACTGAAGCTTTCTTT
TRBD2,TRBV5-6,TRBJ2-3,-,CASSWDLTSGGADTQYF,TGTGCCAGCAGCTGGGACCTGACTAGCGGGGGAGCAGATACGCAGTATTTT
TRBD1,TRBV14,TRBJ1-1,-,CASSQDLGTGNFGTEAFF,TGTGCCAGCAGCCAAGACCTCGGGACAGGGAATTTCGGAACTGAAGCTTTCTTT
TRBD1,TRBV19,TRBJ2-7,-,CASSIGGQGTYEQYF,TGTGCCAGTAGTATAGGAGGACAGGGAACCTACGAGCAGTACTTC
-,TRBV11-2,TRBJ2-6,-,CASSLDRGTAGANVLTF,TGTGCCAGCAGCTTAGATCGTGGGACTGCTGGGGCCAACGTCCTGACTTTC
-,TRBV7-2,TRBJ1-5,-,CASSLPGMRQPQHF,TGTGCCAGCAGCCTACCGGGAATGCGGCAGCCCCAGCATTTT
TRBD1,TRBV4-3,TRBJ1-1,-,CASSQLSGGATEAFF,TGCGCCAGCAGCCAATTGTCAGGGGGTGCCACTGAAGCTTTCTTT
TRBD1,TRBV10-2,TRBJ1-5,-,CASSEIGTGQPQHF,TGCGCCAGCAGTGAGATAGGGACAGGTCAGCCCCAGCATTTT
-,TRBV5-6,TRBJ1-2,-,CASSFSHGYTF,TGTGCCAGCAGCTTCTCCCATGGCTACACCTTC
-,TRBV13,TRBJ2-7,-,CASSLGGSGVDEQYF,TGTGCCAGCAGCTTAGGCGGGTCAGGGGTGGACGAGCAGTACTTC
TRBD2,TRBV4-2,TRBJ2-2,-,CASSQDRDVGGMNTGELFF,TGTGCCAGCAGCCAAGACCGCGACGTCGGGGGGATGAACACCGGGGAGCTGTTTTTT
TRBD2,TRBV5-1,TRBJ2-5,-,CASSSQRGPQETQYF,TGCGCCAGCAGCTCCCAGCGGGGACCTCAAGAGACCCAGTACTTC
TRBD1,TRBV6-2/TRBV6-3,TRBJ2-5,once,CASSYWTGLFGTQYF,TGTGCCAGCAGTTATTGGACAGGACTGTTCGGGACCCAGTACTTC
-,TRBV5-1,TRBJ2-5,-,CASRPVGGLGQETQYF,TGCGCCAGCAGACCTGTTGGGGGCTTGGGACAAGAGACCCAGTACTTC
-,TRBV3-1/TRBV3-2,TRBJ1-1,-,CASSRKGGGNTEAFF,TGTGCCAGCAGCAGAAAAGGAGGCGGGAACACTGAAGCTTTCTTT
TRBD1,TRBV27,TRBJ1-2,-,CASSLLGQGYGYTF,TGTGCCAGCAGTTTACTTGGACAGGGCTATGGCTACACCTTC
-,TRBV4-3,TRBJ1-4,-,CASSPGPRYATNEKLFF,TGCGCCAGCAGCCCAGGGCCCCGGTATGCAACTAATGAAAAACTGTTTTTT
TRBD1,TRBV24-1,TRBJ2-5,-,CATSDPGQGEETQYF,TGTGCCACCAGTGACCCCGGACAGGGGGAAGAGACCCAGTACTTC
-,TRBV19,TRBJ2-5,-,CASSIRMVTPSQETQYF,TGTGCCAGTAGTATTAGGATGGTAACACCTAGCCAAGAGACCCAGTACTTC
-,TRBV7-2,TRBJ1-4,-,CASSLDSPTQGPVEKLFF,TGTGCCAGCAGCTTAGACAGCCCTACACAGGGCCCAGTAGAAAAACTGTTTTTT
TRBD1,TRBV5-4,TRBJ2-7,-,CASSTGTGYEQYF,TGTGCCAGCAGCACCGGGACAGGCTACGAGCAGTACTTC
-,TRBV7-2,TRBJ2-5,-,CASSRGGPQETQYF,TGTGCCAGCAGCCGTGGGGGCCCACAAGAGACCCAGTACTTC
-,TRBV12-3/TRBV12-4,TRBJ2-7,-,CASRGASEQYF,TGTGCCAGCAGGGGGGCGAGCGAGCAGTACTTC
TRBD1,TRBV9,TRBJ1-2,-,CASSPQGALYGYTF,TGTGCCAGCAGCCCGCAGGGGGCTCTCTATGGCTACACCTTC
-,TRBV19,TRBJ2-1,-,CASSTTVYNEQFF,TGTGCCAGTAGTACGACAGTTTACAATGAGCAGTTCTTC
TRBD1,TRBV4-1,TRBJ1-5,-,CASSQVQGENQPQHF,TGCGCCAGCAGCCAAGTGCAGGGGGAAAATCAGCCCCAGCATTTT
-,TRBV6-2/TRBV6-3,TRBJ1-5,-,CASSYEFRAGQPQHF,TGTGCCAGCAGTTATGAATTCAGGGCGGGACAGCCCCAGCATTTT
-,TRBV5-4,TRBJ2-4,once,CASSLGATEKNIQYF,TGTGCCAGCAGCTTGGGCGCGACAGAAAAAAACATTCAGTACTTC
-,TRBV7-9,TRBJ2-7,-,CASSLALSGILRGYEQYF,TGTGCCAGCAGCTTAGCGCTAAGTGGGATCCTAAGGGGGTACGAGCAGTACTTC
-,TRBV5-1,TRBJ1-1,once,CASTLPGNTEAFF,TGCGCCAGCACCTTGCCAGGGAACACTGAAGCTTTCTTT
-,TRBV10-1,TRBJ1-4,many,CASSETQGDLEKLFF,TGCGCCAGCAGTGAGACGCAGGGCGACCTTGAAAAACTGTTTTTT
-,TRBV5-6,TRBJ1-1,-,CASSLGAAEAFF,TGTGCCAGCAGCTTGGGGGCAGCAGAAGCTTTCTTT
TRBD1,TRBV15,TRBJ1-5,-,CATSRDRGQGGYQPQHF,TGTGCCACCAGCAGAGACAGGGGACAGGGGGGCTATCAGCCCCAGCATTTT
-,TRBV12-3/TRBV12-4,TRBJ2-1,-,CASSGEGDNEQFF,TGTGCCAGCAGCGGGGAAGGAGACAATGAGCAGTTCTTC
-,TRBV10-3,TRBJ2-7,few,CAIGWADYEQYF,TGTGCCATCGGATGGGCAGACTACGAGCAGTACTTC
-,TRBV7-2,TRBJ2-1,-,CASTRSSSYNEQFF,TGTGCCAGCACTAGATCTAGCTCCTACAATGAGCAGTTCTTC